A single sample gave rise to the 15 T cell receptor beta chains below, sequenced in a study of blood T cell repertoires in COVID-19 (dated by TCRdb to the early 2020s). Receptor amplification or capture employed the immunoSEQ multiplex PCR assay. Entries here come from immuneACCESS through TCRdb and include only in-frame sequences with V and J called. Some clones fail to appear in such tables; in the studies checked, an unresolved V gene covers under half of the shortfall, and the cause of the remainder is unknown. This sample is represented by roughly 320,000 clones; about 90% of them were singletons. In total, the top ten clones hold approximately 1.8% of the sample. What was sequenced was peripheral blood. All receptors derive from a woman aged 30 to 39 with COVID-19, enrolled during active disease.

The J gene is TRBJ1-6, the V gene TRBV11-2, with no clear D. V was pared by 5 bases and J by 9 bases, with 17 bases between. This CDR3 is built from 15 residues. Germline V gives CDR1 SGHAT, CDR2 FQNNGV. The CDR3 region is CASSPPGNRISPLHF. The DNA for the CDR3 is TGTGCCAGCAGCCCCCCCGGGAATAGAATTTCACCCCTCCACTTT.

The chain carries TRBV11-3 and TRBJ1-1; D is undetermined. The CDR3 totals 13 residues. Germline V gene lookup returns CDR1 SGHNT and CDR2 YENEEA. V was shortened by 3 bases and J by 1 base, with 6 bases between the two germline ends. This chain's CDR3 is CASSFRRNTEAFF. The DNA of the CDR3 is TGTGCCAGCAGCTTCAGAAGGAACACTGAAGCTTTCTTT.

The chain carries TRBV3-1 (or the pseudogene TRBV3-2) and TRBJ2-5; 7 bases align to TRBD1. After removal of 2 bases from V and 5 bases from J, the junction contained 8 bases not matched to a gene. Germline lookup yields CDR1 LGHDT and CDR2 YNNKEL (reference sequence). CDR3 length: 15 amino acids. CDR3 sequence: CASSQPTGFPETQYF. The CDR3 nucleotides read TGTGCCAGCAGCCAACCGACAGGGTTCCCCGAGACCCAGTACTTC.

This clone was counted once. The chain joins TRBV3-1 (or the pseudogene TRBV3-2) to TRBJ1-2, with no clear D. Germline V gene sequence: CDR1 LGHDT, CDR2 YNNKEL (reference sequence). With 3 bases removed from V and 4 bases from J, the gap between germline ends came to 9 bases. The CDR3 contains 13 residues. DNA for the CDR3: TGTGCCAGCAGCCACCCGGGGATCTATGGCTACACCTTC. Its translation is CASSHPGIYGYTF.

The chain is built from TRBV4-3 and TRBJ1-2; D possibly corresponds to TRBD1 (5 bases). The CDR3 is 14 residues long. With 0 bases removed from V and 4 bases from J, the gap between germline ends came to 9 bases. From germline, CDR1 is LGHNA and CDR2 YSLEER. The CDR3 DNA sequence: TGCGCCAGCAGCCAAGACAGGGCAGGCTATGGCTACACCTTC. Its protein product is CASSQDRAGYGYTF.

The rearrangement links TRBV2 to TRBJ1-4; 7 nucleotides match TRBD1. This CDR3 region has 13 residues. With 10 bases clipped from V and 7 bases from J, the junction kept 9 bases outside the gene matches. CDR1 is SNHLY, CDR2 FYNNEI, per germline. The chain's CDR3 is CATSPQGGEKLFF. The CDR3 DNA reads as TGTGCCACCTCCCCCCAGGGGGGTGAAAAACTGTTTTTT.

The CDR3 is CASRVNVGQIYGYTF. The CDR3 DNA follows: TGTGCCAGCCGAGTAAACGTAGGACAGATCTATGGCTACACCTTC. The rearrangement uses TRBV6-6 and TRBJ1-2, with D possibly matching TRBD1 (6 bases). CDR1 is MNHNY, CDR2 SVGAGI, per germline (reference sequence). This CDR3 comprises 15 residues. V lost 8 bases, J lost 4 bases, and 20 bases lay in between.

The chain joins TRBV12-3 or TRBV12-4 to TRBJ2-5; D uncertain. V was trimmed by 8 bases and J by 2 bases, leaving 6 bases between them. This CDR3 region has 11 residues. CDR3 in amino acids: CASGSQETQYF. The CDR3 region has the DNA TGTGCCAGCGGCAGTCAAGAGACCCAGTACTTC.

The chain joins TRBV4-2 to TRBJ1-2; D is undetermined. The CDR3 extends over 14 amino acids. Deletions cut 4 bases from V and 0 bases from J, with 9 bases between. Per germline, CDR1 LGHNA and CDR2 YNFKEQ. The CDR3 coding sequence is TGTGCCAGCAGCCCGTCATTAGCTAACTATGGCTACACCTTC. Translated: CASSPSLANYGYTF.

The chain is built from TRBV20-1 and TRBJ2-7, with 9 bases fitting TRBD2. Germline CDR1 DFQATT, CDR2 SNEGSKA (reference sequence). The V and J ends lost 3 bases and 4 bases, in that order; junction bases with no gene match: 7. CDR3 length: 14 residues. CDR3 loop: CSASRGGAGYEQYF. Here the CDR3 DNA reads TGCAGTGCTAGTCGCGGGGGGGCTGGGTACGAGCAGTACTTC.

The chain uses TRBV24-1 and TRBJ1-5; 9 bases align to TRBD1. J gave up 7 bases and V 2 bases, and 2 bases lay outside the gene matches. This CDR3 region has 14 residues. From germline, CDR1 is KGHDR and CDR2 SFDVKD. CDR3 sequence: CATSDWGQGQPQHF. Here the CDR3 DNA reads TGTGCCACCAGTGATTGGGGACAGGGCCAGCCCCAGCATTTT.

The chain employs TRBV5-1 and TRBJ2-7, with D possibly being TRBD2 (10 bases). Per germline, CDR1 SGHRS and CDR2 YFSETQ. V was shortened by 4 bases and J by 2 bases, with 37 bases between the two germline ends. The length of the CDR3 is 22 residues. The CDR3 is CASSRVWTGVGYFGLAAYEQYV. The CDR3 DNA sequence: TGCGCCAGCAGCCGAGTCTGGACAGGGGTCGGTTATTTCGGACTAGCGGCCTACGAGCAGTACGTC.

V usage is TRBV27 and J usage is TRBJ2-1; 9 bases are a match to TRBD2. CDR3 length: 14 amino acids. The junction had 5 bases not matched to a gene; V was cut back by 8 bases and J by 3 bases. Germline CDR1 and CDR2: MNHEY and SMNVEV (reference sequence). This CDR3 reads CASLSSGDYNEQFF. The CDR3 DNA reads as TGTGCCAGCTTATCTAGCGGGGACTACAATGAGCAGTTCTTC.

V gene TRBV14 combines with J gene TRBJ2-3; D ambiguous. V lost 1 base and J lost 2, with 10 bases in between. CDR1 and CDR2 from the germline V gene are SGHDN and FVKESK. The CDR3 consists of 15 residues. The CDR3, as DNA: TGTGCCAGCAGCCAAGCTAGGATTCCCACAGATACGCAGTATTTT. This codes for CASSQARIPTDTQYF.

The DNA of the CDR3 is TGTGCCTGGAGTGATGGCTCTAACTATGGCTACACCTTC. Its protein product is CAWSDGSNYGYTF. The chain is built from TRBV30 and TRBJ1-2, with D hard to call. CDR3 length: 13 amino acids. Germline V gives CDR1 GTSNPN, CDR2 SVGIG (reference sequence). Trimming removed 1 base at V and 0 bases at J, with 6 bases between.